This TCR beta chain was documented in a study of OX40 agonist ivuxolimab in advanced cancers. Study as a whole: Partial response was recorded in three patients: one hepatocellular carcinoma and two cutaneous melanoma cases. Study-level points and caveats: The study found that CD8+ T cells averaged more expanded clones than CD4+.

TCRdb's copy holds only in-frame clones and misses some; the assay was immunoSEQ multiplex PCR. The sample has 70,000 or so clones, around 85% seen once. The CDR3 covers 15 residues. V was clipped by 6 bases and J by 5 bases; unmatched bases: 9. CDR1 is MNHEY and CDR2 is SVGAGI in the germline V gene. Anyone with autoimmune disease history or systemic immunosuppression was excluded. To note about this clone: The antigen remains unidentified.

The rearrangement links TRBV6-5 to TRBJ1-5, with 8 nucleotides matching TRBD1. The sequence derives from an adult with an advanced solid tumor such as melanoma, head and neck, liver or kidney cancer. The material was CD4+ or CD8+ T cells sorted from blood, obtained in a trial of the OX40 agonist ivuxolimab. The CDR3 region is CASRLLGQGDQPQHF. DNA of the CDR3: TGTGCCAGCAGGCTTCTCGGACAGGGAGATCAGCCCCAGCATTTT.